Below, one T cell receptor (beta chain) is given with its context. Only in-frame clones appear in the TCRdb table, and some are missing; sequencing was by immunoSEQ multiplex PCR. The sample contains around 95,000 clones, roughly 79% of which appear only once. These data belong to a study of blood T cell repertoires in COVID-19. Trimming took 6 bases from V and 3 from J, leaving 19 bases between them. Germline V CDR1 and CDR2: SEHNR, FQNEAQ (reference sequence). CDR3 length: 16 residues. V usage is TRBV7-9 and J usage is TRBJ2-3; D gene unclear. The sequencing sample was made of peripheral blood. The receptor comes from a man aged 70-80 years with active or convalescent COVID-19. The CDR3 spells CASSIPRESLTDTQYF. The CDR3 nucleotides are TGTGCCAGCAGTATCCCCCGTGAGAGCCTGACAGATACGCAGTATTTT.